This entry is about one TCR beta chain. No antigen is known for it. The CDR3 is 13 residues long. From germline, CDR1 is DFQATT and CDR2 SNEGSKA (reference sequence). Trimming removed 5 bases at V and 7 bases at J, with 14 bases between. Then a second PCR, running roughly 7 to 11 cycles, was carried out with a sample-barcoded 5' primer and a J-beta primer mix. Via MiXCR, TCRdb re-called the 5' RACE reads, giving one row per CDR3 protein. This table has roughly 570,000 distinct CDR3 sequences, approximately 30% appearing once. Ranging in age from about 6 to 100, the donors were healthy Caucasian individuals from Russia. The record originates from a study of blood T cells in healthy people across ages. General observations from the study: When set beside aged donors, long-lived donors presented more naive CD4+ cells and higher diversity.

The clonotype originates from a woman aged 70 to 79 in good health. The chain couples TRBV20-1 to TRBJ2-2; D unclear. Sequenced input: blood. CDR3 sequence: CSAVVVAGGELFF. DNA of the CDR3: TGCAGTGCTGTAGTCGTGGCAGGCGGGGAGCTGTTTTTT.